The 18 T cell receptor beta chains in this list originate from one sample, sequenced in a study of somatic mutations in cytotoxic T cells in rheumatoid arthritis. The method was immunoSEQ multiplex PCR; TCRdb's version includes in-frame clones alone and lacks a portion of them. The sample shows 10,000 to 12,000 clones, around 80% of them seen only once. Material for sequencing was CD8+ T cells sorted from blood. Source of these receptors: an adult with rheumatoid arthritis.

In DNA, the CDR3 is TGTGCCATCAGTGAGATCGGACAGGGGGTTACTAACTATGGCTACACCTTC. As protein: CAISEIGQGVTNYGYTF. The rearrangement uses TRBV10-3 and TRBJ1-2; 10 nucleotides line up with TRBD1. There are 17 residues in the CDR3. Germline V gives CDR1 ENHRY, CDR2 SYGVKD. V shed 2 bases, J shed 0 bases, and the junction held 6 bases outside the gene matches.

V usage is TRBV11-2 and J usage is TRBJ1-4, with TRBD1 as a possible D gene (6 bases). Between the trimmed V and J ends, which lost 4 bases and 4 bases, there was a span of 13 bases. The CDR3 is 15 residues long. The germline V gene has CDR1 SGHAT and CDR2 FQNNGV. The CDR3 reads CASSSRGALNEKLFF. The DNA for the CDR3 is TGTGCCAGCAGCTCCCGGGGGGCCCTTAATGAAAAACTGTTTTTT.

The chain couples TRBV6-4 to TRBJ2-3, with 12 positions matching TRBD2. J was trimmed by 1 base and V by 4 bases; bases with no gene match: 0. The length of the CDR3 is 15 residues. The germline V gene has CDR1 MRHNA and CDR2 SNTAGT. The CDR3 sequence is CASSGTSGGTDTQYF. CDR3 nucleotide sequence: TGTGCCAGCAGTGGGACTAGCGGGGGCACAGATACGCAGTATTTT.

The chain couples TRBV7-9 to TRBJ2-3; D gene unclear. The V gene lost 5 bases and the J gene lost 0 bases, with 21 bases spanning the gap. The CDR3 runs 18 residues. The germline CDR1 and CDR2 sequences are SEHNR and FQNEAQ (reference sequence). DNA for the CDR3: TGTGCCAGCAGCCCTACCCCTGGGCGGACGAAGAGCACAGATACGCAGTATTTT. Amino acid sequence: CASSPTPGRTKSTDTQYF.

This clone turned up a few times. This chain links TRBV5-4 with TRBJ2-7; D may correspond to TRBD1 or TRBD2 (5 bases each). Trimming shortened V by 0 bases and J by 6 bases, and 7 bases separated the two germline ends. The CDR3 totals 12 residues. Looked up from germline, CDR1 is SGHNT and CDR2 is YYREEE (reference sequence). The CDR3 bases are TGTGCCAGCAGCTTGGGGGGGATCGAGCAGTACTTC. Amino acids: CASSLGGIEQYF. Combining the CDR3 with reference TRBV5-4 and TRBJ2-7 gives the whole variable domain ETGVTQSPTHLIKTRGQQVTLRCSSQSGHNTVSWYQQALGQGPQFIFQYYREEENGRGNFPPRFSGLQFPNYSSELNVNALELDDSALYLCASSLGGIEQYFGPGTRLTVT.

V usage is TRBV7-8 and J usage is TRBJ2-2; 10 bases align to TRBD1. The germline V gene has CDR1 SGHVS and CDR2 FQNEAQ. The junction had 7 bases not matched to a gene; V was cut back by 5 bases and J by 7 bases. There are 15 residues in the CDR3. CDR3 DNA sequence: TGTGCCAGCAGCGACGACAGGGGGCTTGGCGGGGAGCTGTTTTTT. Amino acids: CASSDDRGLGGELFF.

This sequence joins TRBV7-9 and TRBJ2-7; the D gene is possibly TRBD1 (6 bases). Germline V gene data show CDR1 as SEHNR and CDR2 as FQNEAQ (reference sequence). This CDR3 spans 14 amino acids. The V gene lost 5 bases and the J gene lost 3 bases, with 14 bases spanning the gap. The CDR3 nucleotides read TGTGCCAGCAGCGCCGGGACAAGGGACTACGAGCAGTACTTC. Amino acid sequence: CASSAGTRDYEQYF.

J is TRBJ2-3 and V is TRBV6-1, with TRBD1 matching 7 bases. The germline CDR1 and CDR2 sequences are MNHNS and SASEGT. This CDR3 is 16 amino acids long. The ends lost 3 bases at V and 5 bases at J; junction bases unmatched: 11. The CDR3 coding sequence is TGTGCCAGCAGTGATTCCGGGACAGCCGAGAGAGATACGCAGTATTTT. Amino acid sequence: CASSDSGTAERDTQYF.

The chain has TRBV5-1 and TRBJ1-1; unclear D gene. The germline V gene has CDR1 SGHRS and CDR2 YFSETQ. The V end lost 0 bases, the J end lost 1 base, and 10 bases lay between the germline ends. This CDR3 spans 15 amino acids. The CDR3 region has the DNA TGCGCCAGCAGCTTGGAGTGGGCACAGAACACTGAAGCTTTCTTT. Translation: CASSLEWAQNTEAFF.

The V gene is TRBV7-3, the J gene TRBJ2-3; 11 bases align to TRBD1. Germline V gives CDR1 SGHTA, CDR2 FQGTGA. V was clipped by 4 bases and J by 2 bases; unmatched bases: 5. The CDR3 is made up of 16 amino acids. CDR3 sequence: CASSYGTGGDTDTQYF. CDR3 DNA sequence: TGTGCCAGCAGCTACGGGACAGGGGGGGACACAGATACGCAGTATTTT.

The V and J genes are TRBV5-8 and TRBJ1-2; 8 bases agree with TRBD1. After removal of 10 bases from V and 7 bases from J, the junction contained 15 bases not matched to a gene. Germline V gives CDR1 SGHTS, CDR2 YDEGEE. This CDR3 is 14 amino acids long. CDR3 protein: CAGSGQGGGLGYTF. The CDR3 DNA is TGTGCCGGATCCGGACAGGGAGGTGGACTTGGCTACACCTTC. Together with reference TRBV5-8 and TRBJ1-2, the CDR3 gives the full variable domain: EAGVTQSPTHLIKTRGQQATLRCSPISGHTSVYWYQQALGLGLQFLLWYDEGEERNRGNFPPRFSGRQFPNYSSELNVNALELEDSALYLCAGSGQGGGLGYTFGSGTRLTVV.

The V gene is TRBV2, the J gene TRBJ2-5, with 13 bases lining up with TRBD2. The DNA matches TRBJ2-7 better at its end, which makes the J call doubtful. CDR1 SNHLY and CDR2 FYNNEI come from the germline V gene. The CDR3 has 17 amino acids. The DNA of the CDR3 is TGTGCCAGCAACCCAACTAGCGGGGGGGCCAGGCCATACGAGCAGTACTTC. This sequence encodes CASNPTSGGARPYEQYF.

The chain joins TRBV10-1 to TRBJ2-7, with D unclear. Trimming removed 4 bases from V and 1 base from J, with 11 bases in between. CDR3 length equals 14 residues. Looked up from germline, CDR1 is WNHNN and CDR2 is SYGVQD (reference sequence). This chain's CDR3 is CASSVSQTSYEQYF. CDR3 nucleotide sequence: TGCGCCAGCAGTGTTAGCCAGACGTCCTACGAGCAGTACTTC.

The chain employs TRBV19 and TRBJ2-1; maybe TRBD2 (5 bases). Germline loops: CDR1 LNHDA, CDR2 SQIVND (reference sequence). CDR3 size: 12 residues. V lost 4 bases and J lost 8, with 9 bases in between. DNA for the CDR3: TGTGCCAGTAGTACGGACGGGGATGAGCAGTTCTTC. It codes for CASSTDGDEQFF.

The chain links TRBV7-9 to TRBJ2-1, with 10 bases that match TRBD2. Germline CDR1 reads SEHNR; CDR2 reads FQNEAQ (reference sequence). After removal of 4 bases from V and 0 bases from J, the junction contained 6 bases not matched to a gene. The CDR3 length is 17 residues. The CDR3 protein is CASSSSSGGRSYNEQFF. CDR3 in DNA: TGTGCCAGCAGCTCCTCTAGCGGGGGACGCTCCTACAATGAGCAGTTCTTC.

J is TRBJ2-1 and V is TRBV7-3, with TRBD2 as a possible D gene (5 bases). V lost 0 bases to trimming and J lost 9 bases, with 6 bases between them. This CDR3 is 12 amino acids long. Germline CDR1 is SGHTA and CDR2 is FQGTGA. CDR3 loop: CASSLTGGEQFF. CDR3 nucleotides: TGTGCCAGCAGCTTAACTGGAGGTGAGCAGTTCTTC.

This clone was counted a single time. The chain links TRBV11-2 to TRBJ2-1, with D tentatively TRBD2 (6 bases). This CDR3 has 12 amino acids. Trimming stripped 6 bases from V and 16 bases from J, with 19 bases between. Germline V gene sequence: CDR1 SGHAT, CDR2 FQNNGV. In nucleotides, the CDR3 is TGTGCCAGCAGATCGGGTGGGCGGGGCCCCTTCTTC. Protein product: CASRSGGRGPFF.

This sequence joins TRBV19 and TRBJ1-5; D unresolved. CDR3 length equals 14 residues. V was cut by 3 bases and J by 4 bases, with 10 bases left in between. Germline assignment: CDR1 LNHDA and CDR2 SQIVND (reference sequence). CDR3 coding DNA: TGTGCCAGTAGTATCCTAGGCGGGAATCAGCCCCAGCATTTT. It is translated as CASSILGGNQPQHF.